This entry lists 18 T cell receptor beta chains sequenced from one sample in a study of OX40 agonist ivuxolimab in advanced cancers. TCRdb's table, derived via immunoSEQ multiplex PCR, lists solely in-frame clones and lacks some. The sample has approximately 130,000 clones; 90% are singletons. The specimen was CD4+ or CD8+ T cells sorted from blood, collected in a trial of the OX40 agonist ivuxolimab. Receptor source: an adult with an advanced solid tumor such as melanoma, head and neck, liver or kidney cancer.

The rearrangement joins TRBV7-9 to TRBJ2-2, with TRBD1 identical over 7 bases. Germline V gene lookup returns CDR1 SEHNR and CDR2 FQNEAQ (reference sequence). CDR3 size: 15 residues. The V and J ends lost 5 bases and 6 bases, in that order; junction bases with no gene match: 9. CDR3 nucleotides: TGTGCCAGCAGCAGGGACAGAAAAGGGTCCGGGGAGCTGTTTTTT. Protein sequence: CASSRDRKGSGELFF.

CDR3: CASSLQGAVNTEAFF. Here the CDR3 DNA reads TGTGCCAGCAGCTTACAGGGGGCGGTGAACACTGAAGCTTTCTTT. The chain uses TRBV7-9 and TRBJ1-1, with 8 positions matching TRBD1. V trimming: 2 bases; J trimming: 0 bases; junction bases outside the gene matches: 2. This CDR3 is built from 15 residues. The germline gives CDR1 SEHNR, CDR2 FQNEAQ (reference sequence).

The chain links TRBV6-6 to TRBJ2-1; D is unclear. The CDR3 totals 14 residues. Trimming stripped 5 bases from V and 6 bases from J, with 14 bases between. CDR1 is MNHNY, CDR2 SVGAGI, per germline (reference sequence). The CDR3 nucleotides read TGTGCCAGCAGTCCGACGACGCAGGCCAATGAGCAGTTCTTC. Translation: CASSPTTQANEQFF.

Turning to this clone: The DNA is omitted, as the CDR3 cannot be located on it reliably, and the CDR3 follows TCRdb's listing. The CDR3 reads CASRSQRPGGFGSGNTIYF. J is TRBJ1-3 and V is TRBV12-2. TRBV12-2 is flagged as a pseudogene. The CDR3 totals 19 residues, both ends included.

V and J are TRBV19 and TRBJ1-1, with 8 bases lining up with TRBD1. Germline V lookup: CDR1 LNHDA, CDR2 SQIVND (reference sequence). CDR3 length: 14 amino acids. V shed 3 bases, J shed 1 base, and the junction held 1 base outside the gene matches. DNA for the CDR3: TGTGCCAGTAGTATTGGACAGGGGAACACTGAAGCTTTCTTT. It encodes CASSIGQGNTEAFF.

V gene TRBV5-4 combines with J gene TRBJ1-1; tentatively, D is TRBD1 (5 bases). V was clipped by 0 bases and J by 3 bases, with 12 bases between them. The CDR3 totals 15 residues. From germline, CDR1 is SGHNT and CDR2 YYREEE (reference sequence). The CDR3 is CASSLERVGDTEAFF. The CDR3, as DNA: TGTGCCAGCAGCTTGGAAAGGGTAGGGGACACTGAAGCTTTCTTT.

CDR3 sequence reads: CANIDTANNEQFF. The CDR3 nucleotides are TGTGCCAACATTGATACAGCGAACAATGAGCAGTTCTTC. The chain employs TRBV5-4 and TRBJ2-1; D not certain. Germline assignment: CDR1 SGHNT and CDR2 YYREEE (reference sequence). The CDR3 sequence is 13 residues long. V shed 9 bases and J shed 5 bases, with 15 bases lying between them.

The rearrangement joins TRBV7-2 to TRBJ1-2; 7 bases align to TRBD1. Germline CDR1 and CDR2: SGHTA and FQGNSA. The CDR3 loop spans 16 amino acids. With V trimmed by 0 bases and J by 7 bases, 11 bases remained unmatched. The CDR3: CASSLAPTGTKGGYTF. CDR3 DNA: TGTGCCAGCAGCTTAGCCCCGACAGGGACCAAGGGTGGCTACACCTTC. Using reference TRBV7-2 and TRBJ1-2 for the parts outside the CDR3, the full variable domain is GAGVSQSPSNKVTEKGKDVELRCDPISGHTALYWYRQSLGQGLEFLIYFQGNSAPDKSGLPSDRFSAERTGGSVSTLTIQRTQQEDSAVYLCASSLAPTGTKGGYTFGSGTRLTVV.

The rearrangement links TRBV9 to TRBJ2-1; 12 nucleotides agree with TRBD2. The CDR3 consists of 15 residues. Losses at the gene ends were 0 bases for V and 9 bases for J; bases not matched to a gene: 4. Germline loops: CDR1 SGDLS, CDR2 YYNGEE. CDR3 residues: CASSVGLAGVGEQFF. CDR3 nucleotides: TGTGCCAGCAGCGTAGGACTAGCGGGAGTAGGTGAGCAGTTCTTC.

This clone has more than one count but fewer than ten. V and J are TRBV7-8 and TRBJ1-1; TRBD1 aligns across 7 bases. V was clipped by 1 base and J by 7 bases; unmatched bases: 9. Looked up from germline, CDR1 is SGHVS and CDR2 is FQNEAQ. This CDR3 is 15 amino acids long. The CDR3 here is CASSLGSRGLNEAFF. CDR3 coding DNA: TGTGCCAGCAGCTTAGGGAGCAGGGGGTTGAATGAAGCTTTCTTT.

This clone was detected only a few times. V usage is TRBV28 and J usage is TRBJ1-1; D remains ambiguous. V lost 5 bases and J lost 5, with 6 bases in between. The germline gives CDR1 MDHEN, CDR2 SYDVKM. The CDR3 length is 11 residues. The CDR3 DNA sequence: TGTGCCAGCAGTACGATGACTGAAGCTTTCTTT. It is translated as CASSTMTEAFF.

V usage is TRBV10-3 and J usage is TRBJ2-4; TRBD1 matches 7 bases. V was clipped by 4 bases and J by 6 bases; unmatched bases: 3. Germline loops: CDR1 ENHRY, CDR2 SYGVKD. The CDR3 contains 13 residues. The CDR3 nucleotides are TGTGCCATCAGTGGAGGGGGCACAAACATTCAGTACTTC. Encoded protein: CAISGGGTNIQYF.

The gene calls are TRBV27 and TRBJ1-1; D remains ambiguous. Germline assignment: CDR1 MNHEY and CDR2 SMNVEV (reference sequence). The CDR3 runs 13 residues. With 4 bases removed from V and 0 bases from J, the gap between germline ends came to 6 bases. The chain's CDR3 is CASSSDVNTEAFF. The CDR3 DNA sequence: TGTGCCAGCAGTTCCGACGTGAACACTGAAGCTTTCTTT.

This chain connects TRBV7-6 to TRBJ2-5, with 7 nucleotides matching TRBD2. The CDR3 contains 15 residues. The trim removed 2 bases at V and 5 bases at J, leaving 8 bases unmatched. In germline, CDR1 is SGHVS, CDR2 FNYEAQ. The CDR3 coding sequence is TGTGCCAGCAGCTTAAATCTACTAGCGAGGGAGACCCAGTACTTC. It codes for CASSLNLLARETQYF. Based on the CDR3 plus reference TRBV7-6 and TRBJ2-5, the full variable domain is GAGVSQSPRYKVTKRGQDVALRCDPISGHVSLYWYRQALGQGPEFLTYFNYEAQQDKSGLPNDRFSAERPEGSISTLTIQRTEQRDSAMYRCASSLNLLARETQYFGPGTRLLVL.

The CDR3 DNA reads TGTGCCAGCAGTCACAGAACTAATGAAAAACTGTTTTTT. It yields the protein CASSHRTNEKLFF. This chain uses TRBV27 with TRBJ1-4; D gene unclear. The CDR3 has 13 amino acids. V lost 5 bases, J lost 1 base, and 5 bases lay in between. CDR1 and CDR2 from the germline V gene are MNHEY and SMNVEV (reference sequence).

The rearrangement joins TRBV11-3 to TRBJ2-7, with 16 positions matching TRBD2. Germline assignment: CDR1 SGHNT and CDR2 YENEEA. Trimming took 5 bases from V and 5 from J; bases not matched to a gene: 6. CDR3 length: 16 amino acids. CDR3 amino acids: CASSLGLAGGNDEQYF. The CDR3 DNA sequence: TGTGCCAGCAGCCTGGGACTAGCGGGAGGGAACGACGAGCAGTACTTC.

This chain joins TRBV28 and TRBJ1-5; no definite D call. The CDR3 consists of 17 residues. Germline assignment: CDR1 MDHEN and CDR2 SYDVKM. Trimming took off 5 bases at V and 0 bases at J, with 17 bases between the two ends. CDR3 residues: CASSPAGSVYSNQPQHF. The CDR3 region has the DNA TGTGCCAGCAGTCCGGCGGGGTCAGTCTATAGCAATCAGCCCCAGCATTTT.

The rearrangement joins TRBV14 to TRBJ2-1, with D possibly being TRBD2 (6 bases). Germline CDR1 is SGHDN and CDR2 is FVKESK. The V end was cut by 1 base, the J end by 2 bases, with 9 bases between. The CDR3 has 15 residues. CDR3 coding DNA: TGTGCCAGCAGCCAAGTAGCGGTGGCCTACAATGAGCAGTTCTTC. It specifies CASSQVAVAYNEQFF. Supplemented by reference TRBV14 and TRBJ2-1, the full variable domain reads EAGVTQFPSHSVIEKGQTVTLRCDPISGHDNLYWYRRVMGKEIKFLLHFVKESKQDESGMPNNRFLAERTGGTYSTLKVQPAELEDSGVYFCASSQVAVAYNEQFFGPGTRLTVL.